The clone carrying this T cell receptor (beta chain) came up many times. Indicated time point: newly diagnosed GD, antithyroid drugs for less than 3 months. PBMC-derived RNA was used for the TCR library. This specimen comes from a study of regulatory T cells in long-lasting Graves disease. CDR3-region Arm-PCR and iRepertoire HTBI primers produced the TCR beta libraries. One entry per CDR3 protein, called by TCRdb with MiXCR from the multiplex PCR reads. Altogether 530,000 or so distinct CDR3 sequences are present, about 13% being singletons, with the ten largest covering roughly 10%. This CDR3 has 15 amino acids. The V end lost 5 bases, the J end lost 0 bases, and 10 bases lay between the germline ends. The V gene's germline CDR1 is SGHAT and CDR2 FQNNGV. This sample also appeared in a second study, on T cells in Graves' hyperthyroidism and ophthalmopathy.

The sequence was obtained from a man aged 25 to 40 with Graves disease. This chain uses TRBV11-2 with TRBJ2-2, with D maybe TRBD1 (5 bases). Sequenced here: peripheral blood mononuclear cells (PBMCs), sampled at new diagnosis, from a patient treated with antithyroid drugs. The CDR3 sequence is CASSVGHSNTGELFF. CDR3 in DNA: TGTGCCAGCAGCGTTGGACACTCGAACACCGGGGAGCTGTTTTTT.